This T cell receptor (beta chain) was sequenced during a study of T-cell memory formation after mild COVID-19 (dated by TCRdb to the early 2020s). A note on the overall study: TCR sequence clusters from the two donors were largely donor specific. The cohort was made up of two young adult volunteers, one female and one male, who were previously healthy. Longitudinal TCRalpha and TCRbeta repertoire sequencing tracked T-cell clones expanding and contracting after mild COVID-19 in two donors.

Instrument used: Illumina NovaSeq 6000. TCRalpha and TCRbeta cDNA libraries were constructed by 5'RACE with constant-segment primers, with sample barcodes and unique molecular identifiers being introduced. Trizol reagent was used to extract RNA from every sample. Amplification of the libraries took two PCR steps, and the second step added a second sample barcode plus Illumina TruSeq adapters. Sequencing of the libraries was done on an Illumina NovaSeq, producing 2 x 150 bp paired-end reads. Per the original workflow: The reads were demultiplexed and collapsed into UMI-guided consensus sequences using migec v1.2.7. Using mixcr v2.1.11, the UMI consensuses were aligned to TRA and TRB V and J templates and assembled into clonotypes. Clonotypes were classified as expanded or contracted when called significant by both edgeR and NoisET, with noise models trained on biological replicates. For edgeR calls, the cutoffs were a false discovery rate-adjusted p below 0.01 and a log2 fold-change threshold of 1. As an exploratory analysis of dynamics, max-normalized trajectories of the 1000 most abundant clonotypes were examined by PCA with hierarchical clustering. The CD4 or CD8 phenotype of responding clones was assigned using the separately sequenced CD4+ and CD8+ repertoires. The public reads were run again by TCRdb, first through fastp at Q25 and then through MiXCR, and only productive beta chains were kept. Rows with a matching CDR3 protein are joined into one entry that keeps the most common DNA and genes. These V and J calls are TCRdb output, not the study's own analysis. This sample has 40,000 to 60,000 distinct CDR3 sequences in its table, and approximately 9% of those were observed once. Around 11% of the sample goes to the ten largest clones.

Broad study findings and their caveats: The detection of some responding clones in pre-infection memory suggests that pre-existing cross-reactive memory T cells joined the SARS-CoV-2 response. Contracting CD4+ clones turned up mainly in the CM and EM memory subsets, whereas EMRA was where CD8+ clones were enriched. Only two mild cases were covered by the study, and larger cohorts that include severe cases with pre-infection samples were considered necessary. Clones that contracted from day 15 to 85 showed balanced CD4/CD8 phenotypes, whereas a second wave of clones that expanded from day 15 to 37 leaned towards CD4+. SARS-CoV-2 specificity of the second-wave clones peaking on day 37 was not confirmed.

The CDR3 has 15 amino acids, counting the end cysteine and phenylalanine. Of the read, only the CDR3 DNA is kept; its 45 bases are in frame from base 1. Notes on this clonotype: The target of this receptor is not known. Per-base quality was not reported, and no clone a single base away is much larger than it.

Ficoll-Paque density gradient centrifugation was used to isolate PBMCs. The sequence links TRBV21-1 to TRBJ1-5. TRBV21-1 is deemed a pseudogene. Sequenced input: PBMCs or a T cell subset sorted from them (not recorded which). The clonotype comes from an adult woman who had mild COVID-19 (a few samples of this study predate the infection). The sample titles of this study are shuffled in the database, so cell type and time point are left out; the donor was told from shared clones. DNA sequence: TGTGCCAGCAGCCAAGGGGGTTATAGCAATCAGCCCCAGCATTTT. Its amino acids are CASSQGGYSNQPQHF.